The present TCR beta chain was sequenced within a study of blood T cell repertoires in COVID-19. Clones were read by immunoSEQ multiplex PCR, and TCRdb kept only the in-frame ones, dropping some. This table has over 300,000 clones, roughly 85% appearing once. The CDR3 has 15 residues. V was pared by 1 base and J by 2 bases, with 4 bases of the junction left unmatched. Germline loops: CDR1 SGHAT, CDR2 FQNNGV. The V call is TRBV11-2, the J call TRBJ2-7; 8 bases align to TRBD1. The specimen was PBMCs or T cells enriched from blood (not recorded which). The clonotype comes from a man younger than 45 who had recovered from COVID-19. As DNA, the CDR3 is TGTGCCAGCAGCTTAGGACAACAGGGGGCCTACGAGCAGTACTTC. It translates to CASSLGQQGAYEQYF. Variable domain in full (rest from reference TRBV11-2 and TRBJ2-7): EAGVAQSPRYKIIEKRQSVAFWCNPISGHATLYWYQQILGQGPKLLIQFQNNGVVDDSQLPKDRFSAERLKGVDSTLKIQPAKLEDSAVYLCASSLGQQGAYEQYFGPGTRLTVT.